A single sample gave rise to the 8 T cell receptor beta chains below, sequenced in a study of shared clonotypes between healthy human individuals. Naive CD8 populations comprised CD45RO-negative cells positively selected for CCR7, excluding terminally differentiated effector memory CD45RA+ cells. TCRdb's table, derived via immunoSEQ multiplex PCR, lists solely in-frame clones and lacks some. The profile shows around 2,000,000 clones, about 94% of them singletons. Sequenced sample: naive CD8+ T cells sorted from blood. The receptors come from a man between 18 and 29 years old in good health.

This clone was seen once. This chain joins TRBV13 and TRBJ1-2; possibly TRBD1 for D (5 bases). Germline V gives CDR1 PRHDT, CDR2 FYEKMQ (reference sequence). This CDR3 is 16 amino acids long. The V end was cut by 7 bases, the J end by 5 bases, with 23 bases between. The CDR3 loop is CASTSRGTANLYGYTF. The CDR3 DNA reads as TGTGCCAGCACGTCCCGCGGGACCGCGAACCTTTATGGCTACACCTTC.

The gene calls are TRBV27 and TRBJ1-5; weak D call: TRBD1 (6 bases). CDR3 size: 14 residues. CDR1 MNHEY and CDR2 SMNVEV come from the germline V gene (reference sequence). V lost 5 bases and J 6 bases, leaving 14 bases between the germline ends. The CDR3 loop is CASSKQGVLQPQHF. For the CDR3, the DNA is TGTGCCAGCAGTAAACAGGGAGTGCTTCAGCCCCAGCATTTT.

This clone occurred once. This chain joins TRBV7-8 and TRBJ2-1; no firm D call. CDR1 and CDR2 (germline): SGHVS, FQNEAQ. This CDR3 spans 13 amino acids. Trimming pared 9 bases from V and 0 bases from J, leaving 9 bases between. This chain's CDR3 is CASLESSYNEQFF. The CDR3 DNA is TGTGCCAGTCTAGAGAGCTCCTACAATGAGCAGTTCTTC. Combining the CDR3 with reference TRBV7-8 and TRBJ2-1 gives the whole variable domain GAGVSQSPRYKVAKRGQDVALRCDPISGHVSLFWYQQALGQGPEFLTYFQNEAQLDKSGLPSDRFFAERPEGSVSTLKIQRTQQEDSAVYLCASLESSYNEQFFGPGTRLTVL.

In the case of this clone: The sample contains more than one DNA sequence encoding this CDR3. The chain carries TRBV6-1 and TRBJ2-7, with D perhaps given as TRBD1 or TRBD2 (5 bases each). V was cut by 5 bases and J by 4 bases, with 12 bases left in between. In germline, CDR1 is MNHNS, CDR2 SASEGT. This CDR3 is 13 amino acids long. CDR3 amino acids: CASSPGPSYEQYF. The CDR3, as DNA: TGTGCCAGCAGTCCGGGACCCTCTTACGAGCAGTACTTC.

In regard to this clone: The junction departs from germline at one end; a sequencing error may be responsible. The chain is built from TRBV19 and TRBJ1-1; 10 positions match TRBD1. This CDR3 region has 14 residues. Germline CDR1 is LNHDA and CDR2 is SQIVND (reference sequence). For the CDR3, the DNA is TGTGCCAGTGGTATTGGGACAGGGGCCACTGAAGCTTTCTTT. Protein: CASGIGTGATEAFF.

V and J are TRBV9 and TRBJ2-3; D is unclear. Trimming cost V 0 bases and J 6 bases, with 11 bases left between them. CDR1 SGDLS and CDR2 YYNGEE come from the germline V gene. The CDR3 totals 14 residues. The CDR3 here is CASSVGALPDTQYF. The CDR3, as DNA: TGTGCCAGCAGCGTAGGGGCTCTTCCGGATACGCAGTATTTT. Full variable domain (missing parts from reference TRBV9 and TRBJ2-3): DSGVTQTPKHLITATGQRVTLRCSPRSGDLSVYWYQQSLDQGLQFLIQYYNGEERAKGNILERFSAQQFPDLHSELNLSSLELGDSALYFCASSVGALPDTQYFGPGTRLTVL.

The chain carries TRBV14 and TRBJ1-2; 7 bases are a match to TRBD1. This CDR3 is built from 15 residues. Germline CDR1 and CDR2: SGHDN and FVKESK. Trimming cost V 2 bases and J 2 bases; bases outside gene matches: 5. CDR3 nucleotides: TGTGCCAGCAGCCAATTCACAGGGGTGAACTATGGCTACACCTTC. Residues: CASSQFTGVNYGYTF.

Of note for this clone: This sample includes further DNA sequences coding for the same CDR3. The chain recombines TRBV7-9 with TRBJ2-7; possibly TRBD1 for D (5 bases). V was cut by 3 bases and J by 4 bases, with 10 bases left in between. The CDR3 is 13 amino acids. Germline V CDR1 and CDR2: SEHNR, FQNEAQ (reference sequence). Here the CDR3 DNA reads TGTGCCAGCAGCTTTTCAGGGTCATACGAGCAGTACTTC. The encoded protein is CASSFSGSYEQYF.